This T cell receptor beta chain was sequenced during a study of early T cells in non-severe SARS-CoV-2 infection. Study as a whole: Chains were unpaired, as sequencing was done on bulk RNA from unsorted whole blood. Overall study results and limits: Missing private and CD4 specificities, VDJdb matching favored anti-spike CD8 responses.

The CDR3 runs to 15 residues. Trimming pared 4 bases from V and 1 base from J, leaving 13 bases between. Germline V gene lookup returns CDR1 SGHTA and CDR2 FQGNSA. Notes on this clonotype: The antigen is unknown.

In the library, individual cDNA molecules carried attached unique molecular identifiers. TCRdb re-analysed the 5' RACE reads in MiXCR, keeping a single row per CDR3 protein. The data show about 70,000 distinct CDR3 sequences, around 10% seen once. The clonotype originates from an adult who was a healthcare worker with PCR-confirmed SARS-CoV-2 infection or an uninfected control (not recorded which). The donor label of this sample is uncertain. The V call is TRBV7-2, the J call TRBJ2-5; D unresolved. The input for sequencing was whole blood, taken at baseline. CDR3 DNA sequence: TGTGCCAGCAGCTCCGGCACAAGCGTCCAAGAGACCCAGTACTTC. Residues: CASSSGTSVQETQYF.